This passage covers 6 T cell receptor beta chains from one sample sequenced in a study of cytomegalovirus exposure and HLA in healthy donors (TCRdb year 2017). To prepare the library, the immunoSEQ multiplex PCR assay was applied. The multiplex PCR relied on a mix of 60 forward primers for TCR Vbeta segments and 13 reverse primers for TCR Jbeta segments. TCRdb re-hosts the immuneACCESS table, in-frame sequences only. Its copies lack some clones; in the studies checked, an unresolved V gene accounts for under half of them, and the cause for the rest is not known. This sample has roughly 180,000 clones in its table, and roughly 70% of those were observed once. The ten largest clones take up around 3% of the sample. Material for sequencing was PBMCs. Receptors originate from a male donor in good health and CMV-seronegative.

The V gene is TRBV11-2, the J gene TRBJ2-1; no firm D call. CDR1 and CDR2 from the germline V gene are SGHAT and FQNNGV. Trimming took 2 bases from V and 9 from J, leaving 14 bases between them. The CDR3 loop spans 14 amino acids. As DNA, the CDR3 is TGTGCCAGCAGCTTAACTCGTCTACCCGGTGAGCAGTTCTTC. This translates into CASSLTRLPGEQFF.

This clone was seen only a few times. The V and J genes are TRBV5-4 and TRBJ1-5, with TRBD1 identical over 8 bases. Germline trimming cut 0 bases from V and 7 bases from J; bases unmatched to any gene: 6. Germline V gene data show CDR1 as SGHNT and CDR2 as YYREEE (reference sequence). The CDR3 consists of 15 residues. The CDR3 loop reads CASSLGTGNGQPQHF. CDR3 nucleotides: TGTGCCAGCAGCTTGGGGACAGGGAATGGACAGCCCCAGCATTTT. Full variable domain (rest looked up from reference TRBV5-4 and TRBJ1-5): ETGVTQSPTHLIKTRGQQVTLRCSSQSGHNTVSWYQQALGQGPQFIFQYYREEENGRGNFPPRFSGLQFPNYSSELNVNALELDDSALYLCASSLGTGNGQPQHFGDGTRLSIL.

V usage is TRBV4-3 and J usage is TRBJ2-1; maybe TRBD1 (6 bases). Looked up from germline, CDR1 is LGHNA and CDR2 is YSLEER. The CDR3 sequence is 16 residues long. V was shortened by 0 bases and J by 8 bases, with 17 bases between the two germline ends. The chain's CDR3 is CASSQDKQGLNDEQFF. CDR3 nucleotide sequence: TGCGCCAGCAGCCAAGATAAGCAGGGGTTAAATGATGAGCAGTTCTTC.

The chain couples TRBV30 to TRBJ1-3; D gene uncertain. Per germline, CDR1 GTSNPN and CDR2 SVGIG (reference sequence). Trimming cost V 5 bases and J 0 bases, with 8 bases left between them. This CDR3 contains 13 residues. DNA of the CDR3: TGTGCCTGGCAAGGCGGCTCTGGAAACACCATATATTTT. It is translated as CAWQGGSGNTIYF.

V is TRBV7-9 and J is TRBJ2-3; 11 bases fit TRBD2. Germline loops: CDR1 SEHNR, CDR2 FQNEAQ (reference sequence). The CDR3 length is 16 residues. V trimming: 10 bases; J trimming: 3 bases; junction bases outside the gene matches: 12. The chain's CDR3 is CAILVVLAGGTDTQYF. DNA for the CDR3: TGTGCCATCCTTGTGGTTCTAGCGGGAGGTACAGATACGCAGTATTTT.

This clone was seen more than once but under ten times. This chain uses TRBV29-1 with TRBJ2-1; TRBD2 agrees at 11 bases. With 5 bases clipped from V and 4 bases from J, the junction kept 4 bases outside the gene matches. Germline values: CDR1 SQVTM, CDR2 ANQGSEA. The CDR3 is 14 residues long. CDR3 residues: CSVLAGGNYNEQFF. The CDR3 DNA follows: TGCAGCGTTTTAGCGGGAGGGAATTACAATGAGCAGTTCTTC.